The TCR beta chain under discussion was sequenced for a study of cytomegalovirus exposure and HLA in healthy donors. The PCR made use of 60 Vbeta and 13 Jbeta primers. Sequencing used immunoSEQ multiplex PCR; TCRdb keeps in-frame clones, though not all of them. The table has 110,000 to 150,000 clones, 60% to 85% seen once. Germline CDR1 is SNHLY and CDR2 is FYNNEI. The length of the CDR3 is 13 residues. Trimming removed 6 bases from V and 5 bases from J, with 13 bases in between. Source material: PBMCs. This TCR was recovered from a man aged 25 to 45 in good health and CMV-seronegative. This chain joins TRBV2 and TRBJ1-1; tentatively, D is TRBD1 (5 bases). The CDR3 loop is CASRETGGTEAFF. Here the CDR3 DNA reads TGTGCCAGCAGGGAAACCGGGGGGACTGAAGCTTTCTTT.